This T cell receptor (beta chain) was profiled in a study of blood T cells in healthy people across ages. Findings and caveats of the study: A roughly linear fall in TCR beta diversity per million T cells was seen with increasing age.

Total RNA amounts of at least 6 micrograms were extracted per sample. Germline CDR1 reads DFQATT; CDR2 reads SNEGSKA (reference sequence). The CDR3 runs 15 residues. The V and J ends lost 6 bases and 3 bases, in that order; junction bases with no gene match: 7. Primed by a sample-barcoded 5' primer and a J-beta primer mix, a second PCR proceeded for about 6 to 12 cycles. TCRdb redid the calling of the 5' RACE reads with MiXCR, one entry per CDR3 protein. The sample records roughly 790,000 distinct CDR3 sequences, 35% to 45% being singletons. About this clonotype itself: Antigen: not known.

Sequencing was carried out using blood. The rearrangement joins TRBV20-1 to TRBJ2-2; 10 positions match TRBD1. The TCR originated in a woman in her fifties or sixties in good health. This chain's CDR3 is CSARTGTGDTGELFF. CDR3 bases: TGCAGTGCGAGAACCGGGACAGGGGACACCGGGGAGCTGTTTTTT.